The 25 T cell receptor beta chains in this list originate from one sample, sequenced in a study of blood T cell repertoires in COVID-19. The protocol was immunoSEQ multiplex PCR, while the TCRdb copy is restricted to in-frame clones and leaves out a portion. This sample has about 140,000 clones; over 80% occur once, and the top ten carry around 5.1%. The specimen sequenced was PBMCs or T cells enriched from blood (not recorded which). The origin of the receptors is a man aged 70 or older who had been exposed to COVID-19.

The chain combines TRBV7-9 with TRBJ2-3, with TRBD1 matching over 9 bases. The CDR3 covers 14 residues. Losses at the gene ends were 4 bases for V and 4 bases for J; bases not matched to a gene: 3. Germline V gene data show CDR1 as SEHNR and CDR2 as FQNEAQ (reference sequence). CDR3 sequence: CASSSQGAADTQYF. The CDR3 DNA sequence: TGTGCCAGCAGCTCACAGGGGGCGGCAGATACGCAGTATTTT.

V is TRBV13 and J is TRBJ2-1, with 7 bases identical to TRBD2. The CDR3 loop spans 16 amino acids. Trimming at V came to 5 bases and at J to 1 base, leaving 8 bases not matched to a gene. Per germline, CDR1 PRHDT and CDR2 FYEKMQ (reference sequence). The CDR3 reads CASSPKTSRSYNEQFF. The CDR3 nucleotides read TGTGCCAGCAGCCCAAAGACTAGCAGGTCCTACAATGAGCAGTTCTTC.

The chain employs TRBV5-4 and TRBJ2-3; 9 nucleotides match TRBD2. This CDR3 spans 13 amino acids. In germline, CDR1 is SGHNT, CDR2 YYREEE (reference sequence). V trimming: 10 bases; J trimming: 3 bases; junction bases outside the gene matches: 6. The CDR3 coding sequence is TGTGCCGGCGGGGGGGCCGGGACAGATACGCAGTATTTT. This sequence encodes CAGGGAGTDTQYF.

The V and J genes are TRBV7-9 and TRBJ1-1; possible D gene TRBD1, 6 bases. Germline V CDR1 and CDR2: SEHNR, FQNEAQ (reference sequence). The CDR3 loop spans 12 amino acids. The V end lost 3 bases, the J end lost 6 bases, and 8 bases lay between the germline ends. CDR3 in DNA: TGTGCCAGCAGCTTTGGACAGTCTGAAGCTTTCTTT. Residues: CASSFGQSEAFF. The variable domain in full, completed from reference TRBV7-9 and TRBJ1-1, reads DTGVSQNPRHKITKRGQNVTFRCDPISEHNRLYWYRQTLGQGPEFLTYFQNEAQLEKSRLLSDRFSAERPKGSFSTLEIQRTEQGDSAMYLCASSFGQSEAFFGQGTRLTVV.

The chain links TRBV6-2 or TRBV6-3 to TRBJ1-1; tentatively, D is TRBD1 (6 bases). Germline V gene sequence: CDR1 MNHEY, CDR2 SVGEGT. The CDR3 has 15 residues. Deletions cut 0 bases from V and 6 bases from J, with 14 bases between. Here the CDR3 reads CASSYSGTRGAEAFF. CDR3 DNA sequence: TGTGCCAGCAGTTACTCCGGGACAAGGGGCGCTGAAGCTTTCTTT.

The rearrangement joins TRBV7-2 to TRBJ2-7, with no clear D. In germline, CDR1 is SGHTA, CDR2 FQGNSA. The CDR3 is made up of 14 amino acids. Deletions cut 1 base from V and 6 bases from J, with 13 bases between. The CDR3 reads CASSLGGSPPEQYF. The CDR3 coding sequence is TGTGCCAGCAGCTTAGGAGGCTCTCCCCCCGAGCAGTACTTC.

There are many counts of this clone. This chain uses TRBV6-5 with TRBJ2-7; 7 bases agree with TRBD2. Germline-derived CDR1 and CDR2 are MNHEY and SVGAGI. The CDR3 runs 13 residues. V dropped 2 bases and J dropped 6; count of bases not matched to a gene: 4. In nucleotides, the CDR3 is TGTGCCAGCAGTTACGGGACTACCCTCGAGCAGTACTTC. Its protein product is CASSYGTTLEQYF.

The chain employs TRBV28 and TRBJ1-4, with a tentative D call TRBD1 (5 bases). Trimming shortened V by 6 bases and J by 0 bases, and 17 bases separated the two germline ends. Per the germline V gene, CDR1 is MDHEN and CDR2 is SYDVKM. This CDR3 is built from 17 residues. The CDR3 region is CASRSGHLLATNEKLFF. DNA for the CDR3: TGTGCCAGCAGATCCGGACACCTCCTTGCAACTAATGAAAAACTGTTTTTT. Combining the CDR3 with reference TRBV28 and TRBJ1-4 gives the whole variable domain DVKVTQSSRYLVKRTGEKVFLECVQDMDHENMFWYRQDPGLGLRLIYFSYDVKMKEKGDIPEGYSVSREKKERFSLILESASTNQTSMYLCASRSGHLLATNEKLFFGSGTQLSVL.

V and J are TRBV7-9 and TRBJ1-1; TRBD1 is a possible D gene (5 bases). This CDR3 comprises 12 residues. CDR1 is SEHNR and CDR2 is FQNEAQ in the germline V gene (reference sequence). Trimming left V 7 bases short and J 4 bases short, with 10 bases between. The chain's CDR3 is CASTTQGTEAFF. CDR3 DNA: TGTGCCAGCACTACCCAGGGCACTGAAGCTTTCTTT.

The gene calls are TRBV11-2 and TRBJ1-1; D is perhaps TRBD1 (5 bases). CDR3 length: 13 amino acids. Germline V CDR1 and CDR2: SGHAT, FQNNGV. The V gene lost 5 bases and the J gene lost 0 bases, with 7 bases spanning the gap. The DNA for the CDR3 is TGTGCCAGCAGCCCAGGGCTGAACACTGAAGCTTTCTTT. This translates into CASSPGLNTEAFF.

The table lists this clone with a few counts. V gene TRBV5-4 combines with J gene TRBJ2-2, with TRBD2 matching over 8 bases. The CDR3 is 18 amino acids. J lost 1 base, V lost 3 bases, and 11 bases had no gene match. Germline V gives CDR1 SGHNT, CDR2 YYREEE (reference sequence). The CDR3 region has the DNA TGTGCCAGCAGCTACTCCCCGGGGGGGGTCCTGAACACCGGGGAGCTGTTTTTT. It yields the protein CASSYSPGGVLNTGELFF.

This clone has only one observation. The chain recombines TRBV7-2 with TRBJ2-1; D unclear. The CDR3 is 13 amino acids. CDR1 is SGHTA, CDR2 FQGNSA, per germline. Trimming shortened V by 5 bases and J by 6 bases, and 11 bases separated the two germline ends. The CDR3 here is CASSPGLINEQFF. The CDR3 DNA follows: TGTGCCAGCAGCCCTGGGCTGATCAATGAGCAGTTCTTC.

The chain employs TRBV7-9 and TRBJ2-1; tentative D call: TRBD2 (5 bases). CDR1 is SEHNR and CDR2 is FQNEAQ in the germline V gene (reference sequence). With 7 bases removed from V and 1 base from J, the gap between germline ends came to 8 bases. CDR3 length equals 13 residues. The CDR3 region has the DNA TGTGCCAGCACCCGGGGTTCCTACAATGAGCAGTTCTTC. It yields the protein CASTRGSYNEQFF.

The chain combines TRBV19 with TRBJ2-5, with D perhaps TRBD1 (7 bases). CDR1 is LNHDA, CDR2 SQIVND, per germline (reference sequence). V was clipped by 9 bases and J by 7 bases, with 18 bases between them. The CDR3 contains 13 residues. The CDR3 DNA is TGTGCCAGCACTAATGCAGGGGGAGGGACCCAGTACTTC. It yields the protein CASTNAGGGTQYF.

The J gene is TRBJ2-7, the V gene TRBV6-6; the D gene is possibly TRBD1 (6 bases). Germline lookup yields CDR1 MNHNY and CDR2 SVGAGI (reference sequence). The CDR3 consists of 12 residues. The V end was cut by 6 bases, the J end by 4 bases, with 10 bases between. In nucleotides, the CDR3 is TGTGCCAGCAGATCGACAGGTTACGAGCAGTACTTC. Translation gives CASRSTGYEQYF.

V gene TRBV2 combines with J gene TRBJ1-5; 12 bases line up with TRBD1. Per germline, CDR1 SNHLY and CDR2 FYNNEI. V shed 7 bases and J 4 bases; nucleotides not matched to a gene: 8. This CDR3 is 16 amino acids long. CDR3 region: CASTRDRGLQNQPQHF. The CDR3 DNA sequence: TGTGCCAGCACCAGGGACAGGGGGCTACAGAATCAGCCCCAGCATTTT.

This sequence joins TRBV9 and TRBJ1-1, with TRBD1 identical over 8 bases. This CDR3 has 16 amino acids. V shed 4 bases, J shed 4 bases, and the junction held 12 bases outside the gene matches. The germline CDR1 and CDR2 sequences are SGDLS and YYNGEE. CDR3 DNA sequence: TGTGCCAGCAGCCCGGACCAGACAGGGGCGAGCACTGAAGCTTTCTTT. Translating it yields CASSPDQTGASTEAFF. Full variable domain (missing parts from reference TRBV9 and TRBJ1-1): DSGVTQTPKHLITATGQRVTLRCSPRSGDLSVYWYQQSLDQGLQFLIQYYNGEERAKGNILERFSAQQFPDLHSELNLSSLELGDSALYFCASSPDQTGASTEAFFGQGTRLTVV.

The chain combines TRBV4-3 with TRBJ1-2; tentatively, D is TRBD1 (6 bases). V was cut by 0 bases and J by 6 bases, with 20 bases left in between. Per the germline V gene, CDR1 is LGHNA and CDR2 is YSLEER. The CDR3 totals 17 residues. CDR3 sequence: CASSQDPNDRTINGYTF. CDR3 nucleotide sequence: TGCGCCAGCAGCCAAGATCCGAATGACAGGACGATAAATGGCTACACCTTC.

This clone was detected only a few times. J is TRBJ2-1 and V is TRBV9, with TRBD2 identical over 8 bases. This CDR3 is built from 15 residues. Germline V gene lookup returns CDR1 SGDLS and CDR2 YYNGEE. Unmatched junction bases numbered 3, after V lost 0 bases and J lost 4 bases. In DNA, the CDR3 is TGTGCCAGCAGCGTAGAACTAGCGGCTTACAATGAGCAGTTCTTC. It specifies CASSVELAAYNEQFF.

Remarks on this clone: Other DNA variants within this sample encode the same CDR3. CDR3 loop: CASSGGGSTDTQYF. CDR3 in DNA: TGTGCCAGCAGCGGCGGGGGGTCCACAGATACGCAGTATTTT. The gene calls are TRBV9 and TRBJ2-3, with 8 bases matching TRBD2. The J segment lost 2 bases and the V segment lost 3 bases, leaving 2 bases of the junction unmatched. The CDR3 covers 14 residues. CDR1 is SGDLS and CDR2 is YYNGEE in the germline V gene.

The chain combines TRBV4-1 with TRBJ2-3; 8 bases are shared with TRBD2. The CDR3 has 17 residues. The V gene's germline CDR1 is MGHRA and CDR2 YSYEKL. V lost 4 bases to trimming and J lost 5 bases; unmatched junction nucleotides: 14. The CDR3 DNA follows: TGCGCCAGCAGCCGAAGTTGGGGCAGCGGGAGCGAAGATACGCAGTATTTT. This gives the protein CASSRSWGSGSEDTQYF.

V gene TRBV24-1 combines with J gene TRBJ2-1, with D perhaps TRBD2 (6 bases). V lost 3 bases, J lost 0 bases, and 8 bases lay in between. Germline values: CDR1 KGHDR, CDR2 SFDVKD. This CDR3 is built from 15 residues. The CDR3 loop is CATSDLGGSYNEQFF. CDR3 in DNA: TGTGCCACCAGTGATCTGGGGGGCTCCTACAATGAGCAGTTCTTC.

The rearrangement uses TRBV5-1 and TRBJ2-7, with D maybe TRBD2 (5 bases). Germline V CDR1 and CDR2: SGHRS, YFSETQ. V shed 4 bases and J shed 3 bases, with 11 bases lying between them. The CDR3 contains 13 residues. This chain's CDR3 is CASSPREGYEQYF. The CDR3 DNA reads TGCGCCAGCAGCCCGAGGGAAGGCTACGAGCAGTACTTC.

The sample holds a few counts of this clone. This chain's CDR3 is CASSISSAEAATGELFF. The DNA of the CDR3 is TGTGCCAGTAGTATAAGTTCAGCGGAGGCAGCCACCGGGGAGCTGTTTTTT. The chain carries TRBV19 and TRBJ2-2, with a possible D match to TRBD2 (5 bases). The V gene's germline CDR1 is LNHDA and CDR2 SQIVND (reference sequence). The CDR3 contains 17 residues. V gave up 2 bases and J gave up 4 bases, with 17 bases separating them.

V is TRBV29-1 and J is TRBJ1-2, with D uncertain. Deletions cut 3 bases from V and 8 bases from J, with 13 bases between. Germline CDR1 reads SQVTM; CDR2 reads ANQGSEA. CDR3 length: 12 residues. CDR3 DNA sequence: TGCAGCGTTGACCGTGAACCGGGGGGCTACACCTTC. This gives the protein CSVDREPGGYTF.